This TCR beta chain emerged from a study of cytomegalovirus exposure and HLA in healthy donors. Regarding the study as a whole: Cytomegalovirus status was reportedly diagnosed by the classifier with high specificity and sensitivity. A few CMV-associated chains were confirmed in vitro to be specific for CMV antigens.

V lost 0 bases to trimming and J lost 6 bases; unmatched junction nucleotides: 4. The germline gives CDR1 SGHTA, CDR2 FQGTGA. The CDR3 is made up of 14 amino acids. Primers for the PCR totalled 60 Vbeta and 13 Jbeta. Here immunoSEQ multiplex PCR was the method, and the copy in TCRdb shows in-frame clones only, minus some. The sample carries fewer than 200,000 clones, approximately 80% recorded once. With respect to this clone: The antigen remains undetermined.

The sample comprised PBMCs. V and J are TRBV7-3 and TRBJ2-7; 8 nucleotides match TRBD2. The TCR comes from a girl aged 2 to 10 in good health and CMV-seropositive. The CDR3 spells CASSLTSGISEQYF. CDR3 coding DNA: TGTGCCAGCAGCTTAACTAGCGGGATAAGCGAGCAGTACTTC.